This T cell receptor (beta chain) was sequenced for a study of cytomegalovirus exposure and HLA in healthy donors. The assay was immunoSEQ multiplex PCR, and TCRdb's table has in-frame clones only and misses some. Of approximately 140,000 clones listed, around 86% are singletons. This CDR3 is built from 16 residues. V was pared by 4 bases and J by 7 bases, with 9 bases of the junction left unmatched. Germline lookup yields CDR1 SGHTA and CDR2 FQGNSA. The TCR was taken from a man younger than 35 in good health and CMV-seropositive. The sequencing sample was made of PBMCs. This chain connects TRBV7-2 to TRBJ2-3; 12 bases are a match to TRBD2. The CDR3 spells CASSSSTSGRLYTQYF. The DNA for the CDR3 is TGTGCCAGCAGCTCCTCGACTAGCGGGAGATTGTATACGCAGTATTTT. Full variable domain (outside the CDR3, taken from reference TRBV7-2 and TRBJ2-3): GAGVSQSPSNKVTEKGKDVELRCDPISGHTALYWYRQSLGQGLEFLIYFQGNSAPDKSGLPSDRFSAERTGGSVSTLTIQRTQQEDSAVYLCASSSSTSGRLYTQYFGPGTRLTVL.